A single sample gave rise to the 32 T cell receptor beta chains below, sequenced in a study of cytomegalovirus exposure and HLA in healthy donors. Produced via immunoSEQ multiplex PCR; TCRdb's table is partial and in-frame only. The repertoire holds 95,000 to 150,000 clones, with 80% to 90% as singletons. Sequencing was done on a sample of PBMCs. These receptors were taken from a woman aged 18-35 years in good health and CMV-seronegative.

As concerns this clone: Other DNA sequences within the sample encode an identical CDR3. The CDR3 DNA sequence: TGTGCCAGCAGTAAGACTAGCGGGGGCCAAGAGACCCAGTACTTC. This encodes CASSKTSGGQETQYF. The chain links TRBV6-4 to TRBJ2-5; 12 bases line up with TRBD2. Germline loops: CDR1 MRHNA, CDR2 SNTAGT. This CDR3 has 15 residues. J was trimmed by 1 base and V by 5 bases; bases with no gene match: 2.

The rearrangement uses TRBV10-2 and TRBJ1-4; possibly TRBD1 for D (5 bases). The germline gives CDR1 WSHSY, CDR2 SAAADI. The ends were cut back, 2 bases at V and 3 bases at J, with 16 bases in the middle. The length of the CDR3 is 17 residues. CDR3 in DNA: TGCGCCAGCAGTGAGGGGGGGTTGTGGAGTCCTAATGAAAAACTGTTTTTT. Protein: CASSEGGLWSPNEKLFF.

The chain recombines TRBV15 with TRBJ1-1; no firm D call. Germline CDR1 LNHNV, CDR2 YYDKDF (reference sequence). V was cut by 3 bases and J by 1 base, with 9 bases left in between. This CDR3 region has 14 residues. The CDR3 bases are TGTGCCACCAGCAGGACGGGAGAGAACACTGAAGCTTTCTTT. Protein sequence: CATSRTGENTEAFF.

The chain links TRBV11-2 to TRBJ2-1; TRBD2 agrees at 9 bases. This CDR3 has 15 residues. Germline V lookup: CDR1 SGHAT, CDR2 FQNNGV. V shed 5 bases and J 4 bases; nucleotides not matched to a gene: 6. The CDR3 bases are TGTGCCAGCAGCCCCAGCGGGGGGAATTACAATGAGCAGTTCTTC. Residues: CASSPSGGNYNEQFF.

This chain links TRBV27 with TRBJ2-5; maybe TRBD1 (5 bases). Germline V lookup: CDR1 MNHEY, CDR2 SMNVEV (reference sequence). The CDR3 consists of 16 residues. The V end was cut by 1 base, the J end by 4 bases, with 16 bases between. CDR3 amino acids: CASSLFPAGSIETQYF. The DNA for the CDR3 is TGTGCCAGCAGTTTATTCCCCGCAGGGTCTATAGAGACCCAGTACTTC.

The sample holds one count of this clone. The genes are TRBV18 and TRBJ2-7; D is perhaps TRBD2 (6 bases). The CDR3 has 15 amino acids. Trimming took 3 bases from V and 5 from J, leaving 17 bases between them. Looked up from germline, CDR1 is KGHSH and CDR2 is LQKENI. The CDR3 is CASSPTLGGMDEQYF. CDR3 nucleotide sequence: TGTGCCAGCTCACCCACCCTTGGCGGGATGGACGAGCAGTACTTC. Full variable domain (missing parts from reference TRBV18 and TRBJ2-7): NAGVMQNPRHLVRRRGQEARLRCSPMKGHSHVYWYRQLPEEGLKFMVYLQKENIIDESGMPKERFSAEFPKEGPSILRIQQVVRGDSAAYFCASSPTLGGMDEQYFGPGTRLTVT.

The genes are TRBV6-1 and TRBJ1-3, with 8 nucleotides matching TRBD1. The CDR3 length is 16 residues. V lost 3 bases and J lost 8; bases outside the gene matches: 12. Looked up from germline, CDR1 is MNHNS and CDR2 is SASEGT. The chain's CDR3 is CASSDGQGRLRDTIYF. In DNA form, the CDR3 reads TGTGCCAGCAGTGACGGACAGGGCCGACTTAGGGACACCATATATTTT.

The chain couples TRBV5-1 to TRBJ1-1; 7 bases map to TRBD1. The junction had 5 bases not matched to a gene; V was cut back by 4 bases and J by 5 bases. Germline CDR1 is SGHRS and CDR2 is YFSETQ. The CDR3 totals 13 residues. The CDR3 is CASSINRGTEAFF. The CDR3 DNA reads TGCGCCAGCAGCATAAACAGGGGAACTGAAGCTTTCTTT.

The CDR3 DNA reads as TGCGCCAGCAGTGAAAGTCTAGCAGGAGACTACGAGCAGTACTTC. It specifies CASSESLAGDYEQYF. The chain combines TRBV10-1 with TRBJ2-7; D is perhaps TRBD2 (5 bases). Germline V gives CDR1 WNHNN, CDR2 SYGVQD (reference sequence). The CDR3 is made up of 15 amino acids. Trimming removed 3 bases at V and 3 bases at J, with 15 bases between.

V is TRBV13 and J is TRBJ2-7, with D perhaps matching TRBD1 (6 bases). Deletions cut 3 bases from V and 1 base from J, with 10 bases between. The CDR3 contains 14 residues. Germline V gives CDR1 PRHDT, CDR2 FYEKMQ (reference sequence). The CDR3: CASSFLQGSYEQYF. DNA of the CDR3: TGTGCCAGCAGCTTTTTACAGGGATCCTACGAGCAGTACTTC.

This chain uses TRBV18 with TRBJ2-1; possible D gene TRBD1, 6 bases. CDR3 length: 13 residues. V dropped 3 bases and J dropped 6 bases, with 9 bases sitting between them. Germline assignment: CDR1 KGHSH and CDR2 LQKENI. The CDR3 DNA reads TGTGCCAGCTCACCGGACAGCCTCAATGAGCAGTTCTTC. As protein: CASSPDSLNEQFF.

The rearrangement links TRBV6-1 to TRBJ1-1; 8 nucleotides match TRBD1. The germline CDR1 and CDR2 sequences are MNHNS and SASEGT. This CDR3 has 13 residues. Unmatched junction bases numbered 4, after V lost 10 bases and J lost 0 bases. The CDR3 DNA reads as TGTGCCACCGGACAGGGCATGAACACTGAAGCTTTCTTT. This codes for CATGQGMNTEAFF.

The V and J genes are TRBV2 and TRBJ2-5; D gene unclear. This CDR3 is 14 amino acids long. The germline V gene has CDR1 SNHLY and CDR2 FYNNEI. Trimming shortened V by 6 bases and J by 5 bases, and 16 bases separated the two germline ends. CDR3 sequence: CASSTLWSRETQYF. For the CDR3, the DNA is TGTGCCAGCAGCACCCTGTGGAGTCGGGAGACCCAGTACTTC.

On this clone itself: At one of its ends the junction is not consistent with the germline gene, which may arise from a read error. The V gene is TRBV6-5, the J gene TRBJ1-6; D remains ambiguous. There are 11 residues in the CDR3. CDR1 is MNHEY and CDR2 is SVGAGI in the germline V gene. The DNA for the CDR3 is TGTGCCAGCATAGTTGGAGTACCCCGCGCGTTT. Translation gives CASIVGVPRAF.

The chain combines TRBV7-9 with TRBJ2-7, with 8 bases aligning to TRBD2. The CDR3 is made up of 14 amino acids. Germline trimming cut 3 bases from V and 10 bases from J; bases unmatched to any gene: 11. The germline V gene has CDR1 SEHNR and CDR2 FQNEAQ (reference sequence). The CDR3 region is CASSLVPAGEKQYF. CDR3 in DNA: TGTGCCAGCAGCTTGGTCCCAGCGGGAGAGAAACAGTACTTC.

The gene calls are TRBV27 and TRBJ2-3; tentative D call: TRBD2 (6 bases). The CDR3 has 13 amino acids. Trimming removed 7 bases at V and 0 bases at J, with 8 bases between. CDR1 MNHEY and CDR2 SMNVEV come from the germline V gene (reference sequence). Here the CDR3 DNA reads TGTGCCAGCAAGGGGACTAGCACAGATACGCAGTATTTT. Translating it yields CASKGTSTDTQYF.

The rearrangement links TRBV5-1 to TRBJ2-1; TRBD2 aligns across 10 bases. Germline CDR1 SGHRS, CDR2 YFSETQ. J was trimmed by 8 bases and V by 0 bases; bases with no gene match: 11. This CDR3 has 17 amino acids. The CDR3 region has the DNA TGCGCCAGCAGCTTGGTGGCTAGCGGGGGACCAGGTTATGAGCAGTTCTTC. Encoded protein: CASSLVASGGPGYEQFF.

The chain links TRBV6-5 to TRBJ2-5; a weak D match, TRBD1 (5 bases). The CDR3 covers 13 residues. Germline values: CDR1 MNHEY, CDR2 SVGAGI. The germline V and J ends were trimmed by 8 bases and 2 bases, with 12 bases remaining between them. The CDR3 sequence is CASSETEQETQYF. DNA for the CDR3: TGTGCCAGCTCCGAGACAGAGCAAGAGACCCAGTACTTC.

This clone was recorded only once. The CDR3 reads CASSPIKRVGTYEQYF. In DNA, the CDR3 is TGTGCCAGCAGCCCCATCAAGCGGGTCGGGACCTACGAGCAGTACTTC. The J gene is TRBJ2-7, the V gene TRBV7-2, with D tentatively TRBD2 (6 bases). The CDR3 contains 16 residues. The germline gives CDR1 SGHTA, CDR2 FQGNSA. V was trimmed by 5 bases and J by 2 bases, leaving 19 bases between them.

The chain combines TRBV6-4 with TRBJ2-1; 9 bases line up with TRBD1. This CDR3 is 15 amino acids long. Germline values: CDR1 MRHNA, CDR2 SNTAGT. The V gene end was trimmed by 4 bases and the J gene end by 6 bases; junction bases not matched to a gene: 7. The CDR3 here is CASSADRGVANEQFF. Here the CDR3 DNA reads TGTGCCAGCAGTGCCGACAGGGGGGTCGCCAATGAGCAGTTCTTC.

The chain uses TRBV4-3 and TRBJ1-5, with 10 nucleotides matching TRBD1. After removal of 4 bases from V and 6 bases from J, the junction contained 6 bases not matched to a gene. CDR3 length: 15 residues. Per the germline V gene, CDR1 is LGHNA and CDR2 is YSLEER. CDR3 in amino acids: CASSRDRGQGQPQHF. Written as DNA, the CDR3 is TGCGCCAGCAGCCGCGACAGGGGGCAAGGTCAGCCCCAGCATTTT.

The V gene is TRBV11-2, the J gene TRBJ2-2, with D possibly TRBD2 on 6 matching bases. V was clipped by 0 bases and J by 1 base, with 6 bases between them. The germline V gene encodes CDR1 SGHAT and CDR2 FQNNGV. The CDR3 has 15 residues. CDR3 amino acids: CASSLDSGNTGELFF. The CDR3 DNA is TGTGCCAGCAGCTTAGATAGCGGGAACACCGGGGAGCTGTTTTTT.

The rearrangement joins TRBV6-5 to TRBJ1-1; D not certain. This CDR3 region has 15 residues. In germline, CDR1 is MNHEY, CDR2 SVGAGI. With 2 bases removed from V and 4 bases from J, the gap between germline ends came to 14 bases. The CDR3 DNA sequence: TGTGCCAGCAGTTACGCGGGCGGGGTGAGCACTGAAGCTTTCTTT. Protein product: CASSYAGGVSTEAFF.

CDR3 in amino acids: CASSLLQQGEAFF. For the CDR3, the DNA is TGTGCCAGTAGCTTACTTCAACAGGGAGAAGCTTTCTTT. The chain employs TRBV19 and TRBJ1-1, with D tentatively TRBD1 (6 bases). Trimming left V 6 bases short and J 8 bases short, with 16 bases between. Germline V CDR1 and CDR2: LNHDA, SQIVND (reference sequence). The CDR3 contains 13 residues.

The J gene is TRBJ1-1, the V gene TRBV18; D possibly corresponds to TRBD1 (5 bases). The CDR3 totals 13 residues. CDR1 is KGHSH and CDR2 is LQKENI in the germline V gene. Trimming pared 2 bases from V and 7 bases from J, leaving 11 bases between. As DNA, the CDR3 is TGTGCCAGCTCACCATCGGGGGTAGGTGAAGCTTTCTTT. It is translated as CASSPSGVGEAFF.

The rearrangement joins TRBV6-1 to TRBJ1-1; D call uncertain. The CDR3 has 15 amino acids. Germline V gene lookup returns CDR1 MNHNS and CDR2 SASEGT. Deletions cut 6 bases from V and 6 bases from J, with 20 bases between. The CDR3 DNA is TGTGCCAGCAGGTCCGCTTCCGGGGAAGACTCTGAAGCTTTCTTT. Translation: CASRSASGEDSEAFF.

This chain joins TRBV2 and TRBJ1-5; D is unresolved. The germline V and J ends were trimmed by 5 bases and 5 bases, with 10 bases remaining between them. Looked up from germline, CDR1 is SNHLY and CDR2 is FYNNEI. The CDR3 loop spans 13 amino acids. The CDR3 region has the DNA TGTGCCAGCAGTTTGGAGGTGGATCAGCCCCAGCATTTT. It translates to CASSLEVDQPQHF. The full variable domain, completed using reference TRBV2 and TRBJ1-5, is EPEVTQTPSHQVTQMGQEVILRCVPISNHLYFYWYRQILGQKVEFLVSFYNNEISEKSEIFDDQFSVERPDGSNFTLKIRSTKLEDSAMYFCASSLEVDQPQHFGDGTRLSIL.

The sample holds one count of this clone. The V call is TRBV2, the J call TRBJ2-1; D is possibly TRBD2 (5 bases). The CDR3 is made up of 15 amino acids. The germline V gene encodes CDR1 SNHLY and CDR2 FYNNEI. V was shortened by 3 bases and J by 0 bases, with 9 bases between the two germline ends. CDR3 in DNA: TGTGCCAGCAGTGATGGACTTAACTCCTACAATGAGCAGTTCTTC. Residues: CASSDGLNSYNEQFF.

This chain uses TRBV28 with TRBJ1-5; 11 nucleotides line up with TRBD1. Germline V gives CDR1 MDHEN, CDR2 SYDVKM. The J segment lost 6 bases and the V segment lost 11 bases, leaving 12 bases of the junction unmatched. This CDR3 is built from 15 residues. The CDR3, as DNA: TGTGCCGCGGGGGGACAGGGGGTGCGGGGTCAGCCCCAGCATTTT. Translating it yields CAAGGQGVRGQPQHF.

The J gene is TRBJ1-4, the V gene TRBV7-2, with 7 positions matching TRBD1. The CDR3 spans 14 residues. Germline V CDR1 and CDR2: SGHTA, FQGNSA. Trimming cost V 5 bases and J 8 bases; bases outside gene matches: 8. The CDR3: CASSRDRGEEKLFF. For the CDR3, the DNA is TGTGCCAGCAGCCGGGACAGAGGAGAGGAAAAACTGTTTTTT.

This CDR3 reads CASSLDRGSGANVLTF. The CDR3 bases are TGCGCCAGCAGCTTGGACAGGGGATCTGGGGCCAACGTCCTGACTTTC. V usage is TRBV5-1 and J usage is TRBJ2-6, with 7 nucleotides matching TRBD1. V trimming: 0 bases; J trimming: 1 base; junction bases outside the gene matches: 1. From germline, CDR1 is SGHRS and CDR2 YFSETQ. The CDR3 spans 16 residues. Complete variable domain (other parts from reference TRBV5-1 and TRBJ2-6): KAGVTQTPRYLIKTRGQQVTLSCSPISGHRSVSWYQQTPGQGLQFLFEYFSETQRNKGNFPGRFSGRQFSNSRSEMNVSTLELGDSALYLCASSLDRGSGANVLTFGAGSRLTVL.

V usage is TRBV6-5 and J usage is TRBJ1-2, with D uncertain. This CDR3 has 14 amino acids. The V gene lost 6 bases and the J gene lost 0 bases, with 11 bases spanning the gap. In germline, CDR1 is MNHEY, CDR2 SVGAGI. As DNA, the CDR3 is TGTGCCAGCAGCGCTCCGGGAGCTAACTATGGCTACACCTTC. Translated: CASSAPGANYGYTF.